The rows below give T cell receptor beta chains drawn from one sample of a study of blood T cell repertoires in COVID-19. Only in-frame clones appear in the TCRdb table, and some are missing; sequencing was by immunoSEQ multiplex PCR. The repertoire holds more than 250,000 clones, with 80% to 90% as singletons. Sequenced: peripheral blood. These TCRs come from a man aged 50 or older with active or convalescent COVID-19. Both conserved end residues are part of each CDR3. The order of the fields is D gene, J gene, V gene, clone size, CDR3 DNA, CDR3 protein. D genes are given only for firm matches. Size values are once, few and many counts, or a class for expanded clones, and some rows have none.

D gene: TRBD2
J gene: TRBJ2-3
V gene: TRBV7-9
clone size: once
CDR3 DNA: TGTGCCAGCAGCCGGGGGGACGGAAGCACAGATACGCAGTATTTT
CDR3 protein: CASSRGDGSTDTQYF

D gene: .
J gene: TRBJ1-1
V gene: TRBV5-1
clone size: .
CDR3 DNA: TGCGCCAGCAGCTTGGCCGGGGTCGCTGAAGCTTTCTTT
CDR3 protein: CASSLAGVAEAFF

D gene: .
J gene: TRBJ2-2
V gene: TRBV7-7
clone size: .
CDR3 DNA: TGTGCCAGCAGCTTCGGGACAGCGGGCACCGGGGAGCTGTTTTTT
CDR3 protein: CASSFGTAGTGELFF

D gene: .
J gene: TRBJ2-3
V gene: TRBV28
clone size: .
CDR3 DNA: TGTGCCAGCAGTCCCGCGGACACAGATACGCAGTATTTT
CDR3 protein: CASSPADTDTQYF

D gene: .
J gene: TRBJ1-5
V gene: TRBV15
clone size: .
CDR3 DNA: TGTGCCACCAGCAGAGAGTCTGCGGGGATAAGAAATCAGCCCCAGCATTTT
CDR3 protein: CATSRESAGIRNQPQHF

D gene: .
J gene: TRBJ2-5
V gene: TRBV6-1
clone size: .
CDR3 DNA: TGTGCCAGCAGTGGGGGTCGTCCAGGGGCGGGAGAGACCCAGTACTTC
CDR3 protein: CASSGGRPGAGETQYF

D gene: TRBD2
J gene: TRBJ2-3
V gene: TRBV27
clone size: once
CDR3 DNA: TGTGCCAGCAGTCCCGGGGGGTACACAGATACGCAGTATTTT
CDR3 protein: CASSPGGYTDTQYF

D gene: TRBD1
J gene: TRBJ2-5
V gene: TRBV27
clone size: once
CDR3 DNA: TGTGCCAGCAGTTTAAGGGGGGACAGGGTTCAAGAGACCCAGTACTTC
CDR3 protein: CASSLRGDRVQETQYF

D gene: TRBD1
J gene: TRBJ1-4
V gene: TRBV28
clone size: .
CDR3 DNA: TGTGCCAGCAGTGCCCCGGGACAGGATAATGAAAAACTGTTTTTT
CDR3 protein: CASSAPGQDNEKLFF

D gene: .
J gene: TRBJ2-2
V gene: TRBV10-1
clone size: .
CDR3 DNA: TGCGCCAGCAGTCCCGAAGCCCCCGGTCCGACCGGGGAGCTGTTTTTT
CDR3 protein: CASSPEAPGPTGELFF

D gene: TRBD1
J gene: TRBJ1-1
V gene: TRBV7-3
clone size: few
CDR3 DNA: TGTGCCAGCAGCTTACAGGGACAGGGGGCAGAAGCTTTCTTT
CDR3 protein: CASSLQGQGAEAFF

D gene: .
J gene: TRBJ1-1
V gene: TRBV19
clone size: once
CDR3 DNA: TGTGCCAGTAGTACCCCGCCGGCGGTAGTAGTTCACACTGAAGCTTTCTTT
CDR3 protein: CASSTPPAVVVHTEAFF

D gene: .
J gene: TRBJ2-3
V gene: TRBV11-2
clone size: .
CDR3 DNA: TGTGCCAGCAGCTTAGTCCCGGACTCTTTGCGCACAGATACGCAGTATTTT
CDR3 protein: CASSLVPDSLRTDTQYF

D gene: TRBD2
J gene: TRBJ2-1
V gene: TRBV2
clone size: .
CDR3 DNA: TGTGCCAGCAGCCATCGGACTAGCTACAATGAGCAGTTCTTC
CDR3 protein: CASSHRTSYNEQFF

D gene: TRBD1
J gene: TRBJ1-1
V gene: TRBV28
clone size: .
CDR3 DNA: TGTGCCAGCAGCCCCCCAGGGGGGAACACTGAAGCTTTCTTT
CDR3 protein: CASSPPGGNTEAFF

D gene: TRBD1
J gene: TRBJ1-2
V gene: TRBV4-3
clone size: .
CDR3 DNA: TGCGCCAGCAGCCGGGGCGGGCAGGGGGCTTATGGCTACACCTTC
CDR3 protein: CASSRGGQGAYGYTF

D gene: TRBD2
J gene: TRBJ2-3
V gene: TRBV30
clone size: .
CDR3 DNA: TGTGCCTGGGGGGCGGTTCCACTAGCGGGGACCACAGATACGCAGTATTTT
CDR3 protein: CAWGAVPLAGTTDTQYF

D gene: TRBD1
J gene: TRBJ2-3
V gene: TRBV3-1/TRBV3-2
clone size: .
CDR3 DNA: TGTGCCAGCAGCCCGACAGGGGTATCGGATACGCAGTATTTT
CDR3 protein: CASSPTGVSDTQYF

D gene: .
J gene: TRBJ2-5
V gene: TRBV5-6
clone size: .
CDR3 DNA: TGTGCCAGCAGCTTGGACGCGGAGACCCAGTACTTC
CDR3 protein: CASSLDAETQYF

D gene: TRBD2
J gene: TRBJ2-7
V gene: TRBV6-5
clone size: once
CDR3 DNA: TGTGCCAGCAGTCCCTCTGGGCGGGAGGGGTACGAGCAGTACTTC
CDR3 protein: CASSPSGREGYEQYF

D gene: .
J gene: TRBJ2-5
V gene: TRBV19
clone size: .
CDR3 DNA: TGTGCCAGTAGTTGGGGCAACCAAGAGACCCAGTACTTC
CDR3 protein: CASSWGNQETQYF

D gene: .
J gene: TRBJ1-5
V gene: TRBV7-2
clone size: once
CDR3 DNA: TGTGCCAGCAGCCCCAGGGGTTCCCAGCCCCAGCATTTT
CDR3 protein: CASSPRGSQPQHF

D gene: TRBD1
J gene: TRBJ2-7
V gene: TRBV6-5
clone size: .
CDR3 DNA: TGTGCCAGCAGTTACGTGACAGGGGGTAAGGACCCTCCGTACTTC
CDR3 protein: CASSYVTGGKDPPYF

D gene: .
J gene: TRBJ1-3
V gene: TRBV6-5
clone size: .
CDR3 DNA: TGTGCCAGCAGTTACGACAGGTCCTCTGGAAACACCATATATTTT
CDR3 protein: CASSYDRSSGNTIYF

D gene: .
J gene: TRBJ2-3
V gene: TRBV2
clone size: .
CDR3 DNA: TGTGCCAGCAGCTTACAGGGAATCGCAGATACGCAGTATTTT
CDR3 protein: CASSLQGIADTQYF

D gene: .
J gene: TRBJ2-3
V gene: TRBV2
clone size: .
CDR3 DNA: TGTGCCAGCAGTGAAGCGTGGGCAGGGGGCACAGATACGCAGTATTTT
CDR3 protein: CASSEAWAGGTDTQYF

D gene: .
J gene: TRBJ1-5
V gene: TRBV2
clone size: .
CDR3 DNA: TGTGCCAGCAGAAGGGGATATAGCAATCAGCCCCAGCATTTT
CDR3 protein: CASRRGYSNQPQHF

D gene: TRBD1
J gene: TRBJ1-2
V gene: TRBV19
clone size: .
CDR3 DNA: TGTGCCAGTAGTACGGGACAGACTTATGGCTACACCTTC
CDR3 protein: CASSTGQTYGYTF

D gene: TRBD2
J gene: TRBJ2-3
V gene: TRBV6-2/TRBV6-3
clone size: once
CDR3 DNA: TGTGCCAGCAGTTGGAGGGTTAGCGGGGGTGACCTAGATACGCAGTATTTT
CDR3 protein: CASSWRVSGGDLDTQYF

D gene: TRBD1
J gene: TRBJ1-2
V gene: TRBV28
clone size: .
CDR3 DNA: TGTGCCAGCAGGGGACAGGGAGGCAGCTATGGCTACACCTTC
CDR3 protein: CASRGQGGSYGYTF

D gene: TRBD1
J gene: TRBJ2-3
V gene: TRBV7-3
clone size: .
CDR3 DNA: TGTGCCAGCAGGGGGACAGCCACAGATACGCAGTATTTT
CDR3 protein: CASRGTATDTQYF

D gene: .
J gene: TRBJ1-2
V gene: TRBV6-2/TRBV6-3
clone size: once
CDR3 DNA: TGTGCCAGCAGTACTATGGGTCAAAGCCCTAACTATGGCTACACCTTC
CDR3 protein: CASSTMGQSPNYGYTF

D gene: TRBD2
J gene: TRBJ2-2
V gene: TRBV23-1
clone size: .
CDR3 DNA: TGCGCCAGCAGTCTATCTGGTCTAGCGGGGGGGCCCGTCGTAACCGGGGAGCTGTTTTTT
CDR3 protein: CASSLSGLAGGPVVTGELFF

D gene: TRBD1
J gene: TRBJ2-1
V gene: TRBV6-5
clone size: .
CDR3 DNA: TGTGCCAGCAGTTTTGACAGGGATGAGCAGTTCTTC
CDR3 protein: CASSFDRDEQFF

D gene: .
J gene: TRBJ1-2
V gene: TRBV24-1
clone size: once
CDR3 DNA: TGTGCCACCAGCGCTACAGCTAACTATGGCTACACCTTC
CDR3 protein: CATSATANYGYTF

D gene: TRBD2
J gene: TRBJ2-2
V gene: TRBV30
clone size: .
CDR3 DNA: TGTGCCTCGAATAGACTAGCGGGTAACACCGGGGAGCTGTTTTTT
CDR3 protein: CASNRLAGNTGELFF

D gene: .
J gene: TRBJ1-3
V gene: TRBV5-1
clone size: .
CDR3 DNA: TGCGCCAGCAGCTTGGAGGCAGGGATCTCTGGAAACACCATATATTTT
CDR3 protein: CASSLEAGISGNTIYF

D gene: TRBD1
J gene: TRBJ2-7
V gene: TRBV5-1
clone size: .
CDR3 DNA: TGCGCCAGCAGACAGGGGATTTACGGGGACTACGAGCAGTACTTC
CDR3 protein: CASRQGIYGDYEQYF

D gene: TRBD2
J gene: TRBJ2-7
V gene: TRBV27
clone size: .
CDR3 DNA: TGTGCCAGCAGTCATACTAGCGGAACCTACGAGCAGTACTTC
CDR3 protein: CASSHTSGTYEQYF

D gene: .
J gene: TRBJ2-3
V gene: TRBV9
clone size: .
CDR3 DNA: TGTGCCAGCGCTGACTCCCCCGGGGATACGCAGTATTTT
CDR3 protein: CASADSPGDTQYF

D gene: TRBD1
J gene: TRBJ2-7
V gene: TRBV10-3
clone size: .
CDR3 DNA: TGTGCCATCAGTGGCCGGGACAGGTCCTACGAGCAGTACTTC
CDR3 protein: CAISGRDRSYEQYF

D gene: TRBD1
J gene: TRBJ1-1
V gene: TRBV5-1
clone size: .
CDR3 DNA: TGCGCCAGCAGCATGGACAGGAGGGGCACTGAAGCTTTCTTT
CDR3 protein: CASSMDRRGTEAFF

D gene: .
J gene: TRBJ1-2
V gene: TRBV4-1
clone size: .
CDR3 DNA: TGCGCCAGCAGCCAACCAGGACGGCAGGGAGGATATGGGAACTATGGCTACACCTTC
CDR3 protein: CASSQPGRQGGYGNYGYTF

D gene: TRBD2
J gene: TRBJ2-1
V gene: TRBV5-1
clone size: .
CDR3 DNA: TGCGCCAGCAGCTTGGGTCTAGCGGGAGCCTACAATGAGCAGTTCTTC
CDR3 protein: CASSLGLAGAYNEQFF

D gene: TRBD2
J gene: TRBJ2-3
V gene: TRBV19
clone size: .
CDR3 DNA: TGTGCCAGTAGAGGACTAGCGGCAGATACGCAGTATTTT
CDR3 protein: CASRGLAADTQYF

D gene: TRBD2
J gene: TRBJ2-2
V gene: TRBV27
clone size: .
CDR3 DNA: TGTGCCAGCAGTCCGCTAGCGGGGGGGCGGTTCGGGGAGCTGTTTTTT
CDR3 protein: CASSPLAGGRFGELFF

D gene: .
J gene: TRBJ1-1
V gene: TRBV18
clone size: .
CDR3 DNA: TGTGCCAGCTCACCCAAGAAGCACACTGAAGCTTTCTTT
CDR3 protein: CASSPKKHTEAFF

D gene: .
J gene: TRBJ1-1
V gene: TRBV19
clone size: .
CDR3 DNA: TGTGCCAGTAGTATGGGCCAAAGGCGACAGCTGAACACTGAAGCTTTCTTT
CDR3 protein: CASSMGQRRQLNTEAFF

D gene: TRBD2
J gene: TRBJ2-7
V gene: TRBV5-1
clone size: .
CDR3 DNA: TGCGCCAGCAGCTTGGTTAGGACTAGCGGGGCCTACGAGCAGTACTTC
CDR3 protein: CASSLVRTSGAYEQYF

D gene: TRBD2
J gene: TRBJ2-7
V gene: TRBV5-8
clone size: once
CDR3 DNA: TGTGCCAGCAGCTTCCCCAGCGGGGCATACTACGAGCAGTACTTC
CDR3 protein: CASSFPSGAYYEQYF

D gene: TRBD1
J gene: TRBJ2-5
V gene: TRBV7-3
clone size: .
CDR3 DNA: TGTGCCAGCAGTCCTCAGGGGGACGGGGAGACCCAGTACTTC
CDR3 protein: CASSPQGDGETQYF

D gene: TRBD1
J gene: TRBJ1-5
V gene: TRBV6-6
clone size: .
CDR3 DNA: TGTGCCAGCAGCACAGGGGAAGGTCAGCCCCAGCATTTT
CDR3 protein: CASSTGEGQPQHF

D gene: .
J gene: TRBJ1-2
V gene: TRBV15
clone size: .
CDR3 DNA: TGTGCCACCAGCAGAGATGATACTTTGTCTGGCTACACCTTC
CDR3 protein: CATSRDDTLSGYTF

D gene: .
J gene: TRBJ1-1
V gene: TRBV7-9
clone size: .
CDR3 DNA: TGTGCCAGCAGCTTAGGGGGTACGGGGTTCAACACTGAAGCTTTCTTT
CDR3 protein: CASSLGGTGFNTEAFF

D gene: .
J gene: TRBJ2-1
V gene: TRBV10-3
clone size: .
CDR3 DNA: TGTGCCATCAGTGTCGGGACTTACAATGAGCAGTTCTTC
CDR3 protein: CAISVGTYNEQFF